This TCR beta chain originates from a study of blood T cells in healthy people across ages. The second PCR ran about 6 to 11 cycles with a sample-barcoded 5' primer and J-beta primers. Every sample gave at least 2.5 million paired-end reads containing CDR3. Each CDR3 protein is one row after TCRdb ran MiXCR on the 5' RACE reads. The sample records hundreds of thousands of distinct CDR3 sequences, approximately 44% being singletons. A single count supports this clonotype. Antigen unknown. Findings and limits, study-wide: A strong correlation was seen between TCR beta diversity and naive T cell percentage. Age advanced and TCR beta diversity per million T cells fell, roughly linearly.

The sequenced material came from blood. This clonotype originated in a man aged 55-75 years in good health.

This CDR3 is CSASTSGGVNEQFF. The DNA of the CDR3 is TGCAGTGCTAGCACTAGCGGGGGGGTCAATGAGCAGTTCTTC. The chain recombines TRBV20-1 with TRBJ2-1, with 13 bases matching TRBD2. CDR1 is DFQATT, CDR2 SNEGSKA, per germline (reference sequence). After removal of 3 bases from V and 6 bases from J, the junction contained 2 bases not matched to a gene. This CDR3 is 14 amino acids long.